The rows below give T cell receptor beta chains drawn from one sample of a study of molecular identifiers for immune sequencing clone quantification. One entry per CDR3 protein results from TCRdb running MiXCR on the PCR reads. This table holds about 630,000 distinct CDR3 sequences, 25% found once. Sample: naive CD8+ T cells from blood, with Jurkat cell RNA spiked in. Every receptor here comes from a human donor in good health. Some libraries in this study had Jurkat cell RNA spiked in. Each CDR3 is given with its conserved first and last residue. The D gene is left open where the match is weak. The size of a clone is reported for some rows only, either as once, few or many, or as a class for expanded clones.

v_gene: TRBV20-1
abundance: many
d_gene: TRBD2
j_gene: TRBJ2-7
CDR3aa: CSAKLAGGYEQYF
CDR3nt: TGCAGTGCCAAATTAGCGGGGGGCTACGAGCAGTACTTC

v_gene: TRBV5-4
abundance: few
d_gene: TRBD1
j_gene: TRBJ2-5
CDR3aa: CASSIWTGANQETQYF
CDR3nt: TGTGCCAGCAGCATATGGACAGGGGCGAACCAAGAGACCCAGTACTTC

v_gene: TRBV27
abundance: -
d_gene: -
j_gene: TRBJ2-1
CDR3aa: CASSLAGGANEQFF
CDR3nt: TGTGCCAGCAGTTTGGCAGGGGGGGCCAATGAGCAGTTCTTC

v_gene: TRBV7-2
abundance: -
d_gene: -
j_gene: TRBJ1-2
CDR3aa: CASSFITNYGYTF
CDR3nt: TGTGCCAGCAGCTTCATAACAAACTATGGCTACACCTTC

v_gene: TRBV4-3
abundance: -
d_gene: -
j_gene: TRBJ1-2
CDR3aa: CASSQEALGRENYGYTF
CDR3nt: TGCGCCAGCAGCCAAGAAGCGCTGGGCAGAGAAAACTATGGCTACACCTTC

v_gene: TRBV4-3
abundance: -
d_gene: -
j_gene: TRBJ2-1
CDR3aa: CASSQDLGGYNEQFF
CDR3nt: TGCGCCAGCAGCCAAGATCTAGGTGGTTACAATGAGCAGTTCTTC

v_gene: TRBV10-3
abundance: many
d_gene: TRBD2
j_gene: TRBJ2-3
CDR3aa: CAISGGSGTDTQYF
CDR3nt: TGTGCCATCAGTGGCGGGAGCGGCACAGATACGCAGTATTTT

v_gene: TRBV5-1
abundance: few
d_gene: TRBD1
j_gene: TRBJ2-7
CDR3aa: CASSYRDRGQYEQYF
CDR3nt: TGCGCCAGCAGCTACCGGGACAGGGGTCAATACGAGCAGTACTTC

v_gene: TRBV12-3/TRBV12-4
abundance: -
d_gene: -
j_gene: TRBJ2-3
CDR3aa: CASSLGIKSPTDTQYF
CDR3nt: TGTGCCAGCAGTTTAGGTATAAAATCGCCTACAGATACGCAGTATTTT

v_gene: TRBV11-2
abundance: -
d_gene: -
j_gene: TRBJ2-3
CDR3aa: CASSPTGFTDTQYF
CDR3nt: TGTGCCAGCAGCCCGACAGGTTTCACAGATACGCAGTATTTT

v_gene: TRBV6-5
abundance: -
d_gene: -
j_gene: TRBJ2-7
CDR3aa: CASRADGAYEQYF
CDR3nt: TGTGCCAGCAGAGCGGACGGAGCCTACGAGCAGTACTTC

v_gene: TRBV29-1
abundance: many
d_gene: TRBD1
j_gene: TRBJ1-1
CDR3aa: CSVAGRGINTEAFF
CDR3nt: TGCAGCGTTGCCGGCAGGGGGATCAACACTGAAGCTTTCTTT

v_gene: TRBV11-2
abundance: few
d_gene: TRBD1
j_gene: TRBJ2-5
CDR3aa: CASRDPDRLHETQYF
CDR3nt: TGTGCCAGCAGGGACCCGGACAGGCTACATGAGACCCAGTACTTC

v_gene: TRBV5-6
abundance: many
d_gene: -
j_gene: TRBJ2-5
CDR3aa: CASSPPWVGVETQYF
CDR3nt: TGTGCCAGCAGCCCCCCTTGGGTCGGAGTAGAGACCCAGTACTTC

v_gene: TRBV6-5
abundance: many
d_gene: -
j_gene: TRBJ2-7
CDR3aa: CASSYGGTPYEQYF
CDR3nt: TGTGCCAGCAGTTACGGGGGGACCCCCTACGAGCAGTACTTC

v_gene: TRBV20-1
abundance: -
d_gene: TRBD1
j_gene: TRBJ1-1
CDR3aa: CSAGGPPSDRGLLDTEAFF
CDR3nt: TGCAGTGCTGGAGGCCCACCGTCGGACAGGGGGTTACTGGACACTGAAGCTTTCTTT

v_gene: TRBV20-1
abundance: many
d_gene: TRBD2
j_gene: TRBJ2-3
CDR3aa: CSARGLAGATDTQYF
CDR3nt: TGCAGTGCTAGGGGACTAGCGGGAGCAACAGATACGCAGTATTTT

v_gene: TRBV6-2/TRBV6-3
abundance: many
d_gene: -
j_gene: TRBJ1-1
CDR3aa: CASSYSAVGAFF
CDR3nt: TGTGCCAGCAGTTACTCAGCGGTTGGGGCTTTCTTT

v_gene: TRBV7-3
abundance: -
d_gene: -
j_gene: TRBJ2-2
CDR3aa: CASSLMGAATGELFF
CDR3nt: TGTGCCAGCAGCTTAATGGGGGCTGCCACCGGGGAGCTGTTTTTT

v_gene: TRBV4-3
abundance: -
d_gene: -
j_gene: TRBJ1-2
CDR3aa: CASRRDKSNYGYTF
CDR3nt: TGCGCCAGCAGACGAGACAAATCTAACTATGGCTACACCTTC